Listed here are 30 T cell receptor beta chains from one sample, sequenced in a study of blood T cell repertoires in COVID-19 (dated by TCRdb to about 2020). Libraries were made using the immunoSEQ multiplex PCR assay. Sourced from immuneACCESS, this table was stored by TCRdb with only in-frame sequences that have V and J called. A share of the clones is absent; for the studies checked, an unresolved V gene accounts for under half, and the remainder has no known explanation. The sample table contains under 85,000 clones; only one count was recorded for under 90% of them. Approximately 12% of the sample comes from the top ten. The sequencing sample was made of peripheral blood. Every receptor here comes from a man between 45 and 60 years old with COVID-19, enrolled during active disease.

This clone has more than one count but fewer than ten. This chain uses TRBV27 with TRBJ1-5; D remains unclear. V dropped 3 bases and J dropped 5 bases, with 8 bases sitting between them. Germline V CDR1 and CDR2: MNHEY, SMNVEV (reference sequence). The CDR3 is made up of 13 amino acids. The CDR3 region is CASSFRRDQPQHF. CDR3 DNA: TGTGCCAGCAGTTTCCGACGGGATCAGCCCCAGCATTTT.

The chain uses TRBV13 and TRBJ2-7, with TRBD1 matching over 7 bases. The CDR3 is 15 residues long. V trimming: 0 bases; J trimming: 3 bases; junction bases outside the gene matches: 5. Looked up from germline, CDR1 is PRHDT and CDR2 is FYEKMQ (reference sequence). CDR3 amino acids: CASSLGTGILYEQYF. CDR3 coding DNA: TGTGCCAGCAGCTTAGGGACAGGGATTCTCTACGAGCAGTACTTC.

This clone was detected only once. The rearrangement links TRBV7-9 to TRBJ2-3, with a weak D call TRBD2 (7 bases). V lost 1 base and J 5 bases, leaving 13 bases between the germline ends. Per the germline V gene, CDR1 is SEHNR and CDR2 is FQNEAQ (reference sequence). This CDR3 contains 15 residues. CDR3 amino acids: CASSLGGGFEDTQYF. The CDR3 DNA reads TGTGCCAGCAGCTTAGGGGGGGGCTTTGAAGATACGCAGTATTTT. The whole variable domain, filled in from reference TRBV7-9 and TRBJ2-3, reads DTGVSQNPRHKITKRGQNVTFRCDPISEHNRLYWYRQTLGQGPEFLTYFQNEAQLEKSRLLSDRFSAERPKGSFSTLEIQRTEQGDSAMYLCASSLGGGFEDTQYFGPGTRLTVL.

J is TRBJ1-4 and V is TRBV9; D might be TRBD1 (5 bases). CDR1 SGDLS and CDR2 YYNGEE come from the germline V gene. Trimming took off 4 bases at V and 2 bases at J, with 12 bases between the two ends. The CDR3 contains 15 residues. The CDR3 nucleotides are TGTGCCAGCAGCATGCAGGGTGTCACTAATGAAAAACTGTTTTTT. It specifies CASSMQGVTNEKLFF. Full variable domain (rest looked up from reference TRBV9 and TRBJ1-4): DSGVTQTPKHLITATGQRVTLRCSPRSGDLSVYWYQQSLDQGLQFLIQYYNGEERAKGNILERFSAQQFPDLHSELNLSSLELGDSALYFCASSMQGVTNEKLFFGSGTQLSVL.

The genes are TRBV4-1 and TRBJ2-2, with 7 bases that match TRBD1. Trimming at V came to 4 bases and at J to 3 bases, leaving 5 bases not matched to a gene. Germline V gene data show CDR1 as MGHRA and CDR2 as YSYEKL. This CDR3 spans 15 amino acids. The CDR3, as DNA: TGCGCCAGCAGCCTCGCAACAGGGGACACCGGGGAGCTGTTTTTT. This codes for CASSLATGDTGELFF.

The genes are TRBV11-2 and TRBJ1-1; 8 bases fit TRBD1. The V gene end was trimmed by 5 bases and the J gene end by 3 bases; junction bases not matched to a gene: 5. Germline V gives CDR1 SGHAT, CDR2 FQNNGV. The CDR3 extends over 14 amino acids. CDR3 sequence reads: CASSMTGVDTEAFF. The CDR3 DNA sequence: TGTGCCAGCAGCATGACAGGGGTCGACACTGAAGCTTTCTTT.

This chain uses TRBV6-5 with TRBJ1-1; a weak D match, TRBD1 (6 bases). Germline V gene data show CDR1 as MNHEY and CDR2 as SVGAGI. The CDR3 has 12 amino acids. V lost 6 bases to trimming and J lost 14 bases, with 19 bases between them. CDR3 amino acids: CASRGETGLLFF. Written as DNA, the CDR3 is TGTGCCAGCAGAGGCGAAACAGGGCTTTTGTTCTTT.

The CDR3: CASSLEGNNNEQFF. CDR3 in DNA: TGTGCCAGCAGCTTAGAGGGTAATAACAATGAGCAGTTCTTC. V and J are TRBV7-3 and TRBJ2-1, with D maybe TRBD2 (5 bases). V dropped 2 bases and J dropped 5 bases, with 10 bases sitting between them. This CDR3 has 14 amino acids. Germline V gene sequence: CDR1 SGHTA, CDR2 FQGTGA.

V gene TRBV5-4 combines with J gene TRBJ1-2, with 7 bases aligning to TRBD1. This CDR3 contains 14 residues. The V segment lost 2 bases and the J segment 6 bases; nucleotides outside the gene matches: 7. The V gene's germline CDR1 is SGHNT and CDR2 YYREEE (reference sequence). The CDR3 here is CASSFTLGGDGYTF. CDR3 coding DNA: TGTGCCAGCAGCTTCACATTAGGGGGCGATGGCTACACCTTC.

The V gene is TRBV10-3, the J gene TRBJ2-7; D gene uncertain. CDR1 and CDR2 from the germline V gene are ENHRY and SYGVKD. V shed 1 base and J shed 1 base, with 17 bases lying between them. CDR3 length: 17 amino acids. The CDR3: CAISECADGLRSYEQYF. The CDR3 DNA sequence: TGTGCCATCAGTGAGTGCGCTGACGGTTTGAGGTCCTACGAGCAGTACTTC.

V gene TRBV4-1 combines with J gene TRBJ1-6; TRBD1 might be the D (6 bases). Trimming stripped 1 base from V and 7 bases from J, with 11 bases between. CDR1 is MGHRA, CDR2 YSYEKL, per germline. The CDR3 sequence is 15 residues long. The CDR3 DNA sequence: TGCGCCAGCAGCCAAGGGGGGGGCACGAATTCACCCCTCCACTTT. This encodes CASSQGGGTNSPLHF.

This chain joins TRBV6-6 and TRBJ1-6; 9 positions agree with TRBD1. V lost 5 bases, J lost 19 bases, and 15 bases stayed unmatched. The germline gives CDR1 MNHNY, CDR2 SVGAGI (reference sequence). CDR3 length equals 14 residues. CDR3 in amino acids: CASSKLSRDRDQHF. The CDR3 DNA reads as TGTGCCAGCAGTAAACTATCCCGGGACAGGGACCAGCACTTT.

The chain couples TRBV21-1 to TRBJ2-7; the DNA was not compared with TRBD1, the D call given in the table. TRBV21-1 is a pseudogene locus. This CDR3 has 13 amino acids. This chain's CDR3 is CASSAQQGHEQYF. CDR3 DNA sequence: TGTGCCAGCAGCGCCCAACAGGGCCACGAGCAGTACTTC.

This clone occurred a few times. At one end the junction does not follow the germline gene, possibly because of a read error. The V call is TRBV5-4, the J call TRBJ2-5; D may be TRBD1 (7 bases). This CDR3 contains 15 residues. Germline loops: CDR1 SGHNT, CDR2 YYREEE (reference sequence). In nucleotides, the CDR3 is TGTGCCAGCAGCTTGGGAAATTCGGGAGACAGGGCGAGCGACTTC. Translated: CASSLGNSGDRASDF. Variable domain in full (rest from reference TRBV5-4 and TRBJ2-5): ETGVTQSPTHLIKTRGQQVTLRCSSQSGHNTVSWYQQALGQGPQFIFQYYREEENGRGNFPPRFSGLQFPNYSSELNVNALELDDSALYLCASSLGNSGDRASDFGPGTRLLVL.

This chain uses TRBV29-1 with TRBJ1-2, with D possibly matching TRBD1 (5 bases). The CDR3 has 19 amino acids. CDR1 is SQVTM, CDR2 ANQGSEA, per germline. V was trimmed by 4 bases and J by 1 base, leaving 28 bases between them. The CDR3 is CSVVGPSDGHRGDNYGYTF. CDR3 nucleotide sequence: TGCAGCGTTGTAGGCCCCTCGGACGGACACCGTGGGGATAACTATGGCTACACCTTC.

This clone was observed a handful of times. This chain links TRBV20-1 with TRBJ2-7; tentative D call: TRBD2 (7 bases). The V and J ends lost 3 bases and 0 bases respectively, with 12 bases between them. CDR1 is DFQATT, CDR2 SNEGSKA, per germline (reference sequence). The CDR3 totals 14 residues. The CDR3 region is CSASPAGASYEQYF. The CDR3 nucleotides are TGCAGTGCTAGTCCGGCGGGGGCCTCCTACGAGCAGTACTTC.

DNA of the CDR3: TGTGCCAGCAGCCGAGGACAGGGTACTGCTGGAAACACCATATATTTT. Its protein is CASSRGQGTAGNTIYF. The chain couples TRBV13 to TRBJ1-3; 8 bases fit TRBD1. The trim removed 5 bases at V and 2 bases at J, leaving 8 bases unmatched. The germline V gene encodes CDR1 PRHDT and CDR2 FYEKMQ (reference sequence). CDR3 length equals 16 residues.

This chain uses TRBV5-1 with TRBJ2-3; 7 nucleotides match TRBD1. Germline CDR1 and CDR2: SGHRS and YFSETQ. CDR3 length equals 12 residues. The V segment lost 8 bases and the J segment 4 bases; nucleotides outside the gene matches: 4. The CDR3 spells CASKTGADTQYF. The CDR3 DNA follows: TGCGCCAGTAAAACAGGGGCAGATACGCAGTATTTT.

The chain joins TRBV19 to TRBJ2-1, with TRBD2 identical over 12 bases. Germline V gene lookup returns CDR1 LNHDA and CDR2 SQIVND (reference sequence). The V and J ends lost 7 bases and 8 bases, in that order; junction bases with no gene match: 6. The CDR3 sequence is 14 residues long. DNA of the CDR3: TGTGCCAGTACCCTAGCGGGGGGGCGATATGAGCAGTTCTTC. This sequence encodes CASTLAGGRYEQFF.

The chain carries TRBV6-5 and TRBJ2-1; 11 bases fit TRBD2. Germline V gives CDR1 MNHEY, CDR2 SVGAGI. The CDR3 has 14 amino acids. V was pared by 7 bases and J by 8 bases, with 7 bases of the junction left unmatched. The CDR3 sequence is CASTTSGGGDEQFF. CDR3 coding DNA: TGTGCCAGCACCACTAGCGGGGGCGGGGATGAGCAGTTCTTC.

The chain carries TRBV7-6 and TRBJ2-3; no clear D gene. The V and J ends lost 2 bases and 0 bases respectively, with 9 bases between them. The germline V gene has CDR1 SGHVS and CDR2 FNYEAQ. This CDR3 spans 15 amino acids. CDR3 in DNA: TGTGCCAGCAGCTTATCCACAGATAGCACAGATACGCAGTATTTT. It encodes CASSLSTDSTDTQYF.

The CDR3, as DNA: TGTGCCAGGAGGGGGATCCATGGCTACACCTTC. It codes for CARRGIHGYTF. The chain recombines TRBV28 with TRBJ1-2; TRBD1 might be the D (6 bases). Germline V CDR1 and CDR2: MDHEN, SYDVKM. The length of the CDR3 is 11 residues. V lost 9 bases to trimming and J lost 6 bases, with 11 bases between them.

CDR3 residues: CASPRGLEAFF. CDR3 coding DNA: TGTGCCAGCCCGAGGGGGCTGGAAGCTTTCTTT. This chain connects TRBV2 to TRBJ1-1; TRBD1 matches 7 bases. The CDR3 totals 11 residues. Germline-derived CDR1 and CDR2 are SNHLY and FYNNEI. J was trimmed by 8 bases and V by 8 bases; bases with no gene match: 5.

This chain uses TRBV11-2 with TRBJ2-2; maybe TRBD2 (5 bases). This CDR3 is 15 amino acids long. V lost 5 bases and J 0 bases, leaving 10 bases between the germline ends. Germline CDR1 reads SGHAT; CDR2 reads FQNNGV. CDR3 region: CASSGRGPNTGELFF. DNA of the CDR3: TGTGCCAGCAGCGGCCGGGGTCCGAACACCGGGGAGCTGTTTTTT.

The chain joins TRBV10-3 to TRBJ1-4; perhaps TRBD1 as D (6 bases). V shed 10 bases and J shed 4 bases, with 16 bases lying between them. This CDR3 contains 14 residues. Germline CDR1 is ENHRY and CDR2 is SYGVKD. This CDR3 is CATREDSNNEKLFF. The CDR3 nucleotides read TGTGCCACCCGGGAGGACAGTAATAATGAAAAACTGTTTTTT.

This clone appeared once. V and J are TRBV4-1 and TRBJ1-3; TRBD1 aligns across 9 bases. V lost 3 bases to trimming and J lost 0 bases; unmatched junction nucleotides: 6. The CDR3 is made up of 17 amino acids. Germline V gene sequence: CDR1 MGHRA, CDR2 YSYEKL. Here the CDR3 DNA reads TGCGCCAGCAGCCAGGGGGACAGGGTATACTCTGGAAACACCATATATTTT. This codes for CASSQGDRVYSGNTIYF.

This clone was seen more than once but under ten times. The chain employs TRBV12-5 and TRBJ2-1; the D gene is possibly TRBD1 (5 bases). In germline, CDR1 is LGHNT, CDR2 FRNRAP. The V end was cut by 0 bases, the J end by 0 bases, with 9 bases between. CDR3 length: 16 residues. As DNA, the CDR3 is TGTGCTAGTGGTTTGGTAATTCAGGGCTCCTACAATGAGCAGTTCTTC. It codes for CASGLVIQGSYNEQFF.

This CDR3 is CASSQDGGTYTF. CDR3 in DNA: TGTGCCAGCAGCCAAGATGGCGGAACTTACACCTTC. This chain uses TRBV3-1 (or the pseudogene TRBV3-2) with TRBJ1-2; D is uncertain. The CDR3 has 12 amino acids. Trimming left V 0 bases short and J 11 bases short, with 10 bases between. Germline V gene data show CDR1 as LGHDT and CDR2 as YNNKEL (reference sequence).

This clone has only a few counts. V and J are TRBV5-4 and TRBJ1-2, with D possibly TRBD1 on 6 matching bases. The V gene's germline CDR1 is SGHNT and CDR2 YYREEE (reference sequence). V was cut by 7 bases and J by 4 bases, with 14 bases left in between. The CDR3 has 13 residues. The CDR3 DNA reads as TGTGCCAGCTTTCACAGGGAATCCTATGGCTACACCTTC. This translates into CASFHRESYGYTF.

DNA of the CDR3: TGCGCCAGCAGCTTCCGGACTAGCGGGGGGATCACAGATACGCAGTATTTT. This encodes CASSFRTSGGITDTQYF. V usage is TRBV5-1 and J usage is TRBJ2-3, with 14 positions matching TRBD2. CDR1 is SGHRS, CDR2 YFSETQ, per germline. J gave up 2 bases and V 2 bases, and 4 bases lay outside the gene matches. The CDR3 spans 17 residues. Looking up the rest from reference TRBV5-1 and TRBJ2-3 gives the full variable domain: KAGVTQTPRYLIKTRGQQVTLSCSPISGHRSVSWYQQTPGQGLQFLFEYFSETQRNKGNFPGRFSGRQFSNSRSEMNVSTLELGDSALYLCASSFRTSGGITDTQYFGPGTRLTVL.